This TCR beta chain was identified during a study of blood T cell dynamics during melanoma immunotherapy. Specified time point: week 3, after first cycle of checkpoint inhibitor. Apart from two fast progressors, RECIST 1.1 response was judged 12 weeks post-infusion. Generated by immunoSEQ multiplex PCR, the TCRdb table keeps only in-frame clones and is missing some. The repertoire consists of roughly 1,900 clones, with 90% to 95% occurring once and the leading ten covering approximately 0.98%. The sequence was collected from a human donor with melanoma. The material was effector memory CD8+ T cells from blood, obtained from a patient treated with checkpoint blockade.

CDR3 nucleotides: TGTGCCATCAGGACGGGCACCGGGGAGCTGTTTTTT. Protein: CAIRTGTGELFF. The V call is TRBV10-3, the J call TRBJ2-2; no reliable D call. V lost 6 bases and J 4 bases, leaving 6 bases between the germline ends. The CDR3 covers 12 residues. Per the germline V gene, CDR1 is ENHRY and CDR2 is SYGVKD.